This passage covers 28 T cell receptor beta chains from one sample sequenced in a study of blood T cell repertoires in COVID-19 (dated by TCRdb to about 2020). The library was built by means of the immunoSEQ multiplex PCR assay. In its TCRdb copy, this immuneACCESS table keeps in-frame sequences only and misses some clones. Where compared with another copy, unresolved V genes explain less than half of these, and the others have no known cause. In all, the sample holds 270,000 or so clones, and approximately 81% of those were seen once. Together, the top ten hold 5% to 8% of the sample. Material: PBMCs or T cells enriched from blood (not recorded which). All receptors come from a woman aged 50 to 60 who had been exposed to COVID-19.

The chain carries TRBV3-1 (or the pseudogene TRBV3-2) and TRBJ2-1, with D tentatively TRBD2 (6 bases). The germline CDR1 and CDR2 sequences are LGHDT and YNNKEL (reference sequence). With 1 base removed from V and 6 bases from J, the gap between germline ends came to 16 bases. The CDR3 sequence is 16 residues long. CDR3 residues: CASSQVRLGGSNEQFF. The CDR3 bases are TGTGCCAGCAGCCAAGTCCGACTAGGAGGGAGCAATGAGCAGTTCTTC.

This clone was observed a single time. CDR3 nucleotides: TGTGCCAGCTCAGTTGGGACACCAACTGCAACTAATGAAAAACTGTTTTTT. Translating it yields CASSVGTPTATNEKLFF. The chain links TRBV18 to TRBJ1-4, with TRBD1 as a possible D gene (6 bases). With 5 bases removed from V and 0 bases from J, the gap between germline ends came to 16 bases. The CDR3 spans 17 residues. Looked up from germline, CDR1 is KGHSH and CDR2 is LQKENI.

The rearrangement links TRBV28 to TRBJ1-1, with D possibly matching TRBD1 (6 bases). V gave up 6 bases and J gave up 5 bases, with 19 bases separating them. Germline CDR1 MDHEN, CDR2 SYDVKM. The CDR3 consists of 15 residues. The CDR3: CASRARGGSVTEAFF. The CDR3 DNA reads TGTGCCAGCAGAGCTCGGGGGGGCTCGGTGACTGAAGCTTTCTTT.

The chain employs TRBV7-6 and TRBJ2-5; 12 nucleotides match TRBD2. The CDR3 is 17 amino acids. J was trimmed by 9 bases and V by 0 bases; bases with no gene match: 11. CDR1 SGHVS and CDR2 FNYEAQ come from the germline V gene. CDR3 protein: CASSLAGTSGFTGAQYF. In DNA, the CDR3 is TGTGCCAGCAGCTTAGCGGGGACTAGCGGGTTCACAGGGGCCCAGTACTTC.

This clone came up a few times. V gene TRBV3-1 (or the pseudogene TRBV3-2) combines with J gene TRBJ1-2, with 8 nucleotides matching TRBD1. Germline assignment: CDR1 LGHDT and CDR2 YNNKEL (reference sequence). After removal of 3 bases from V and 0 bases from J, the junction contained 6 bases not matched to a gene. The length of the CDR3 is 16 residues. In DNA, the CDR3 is TGTGCCAGCAGCCAGGCAGGGGGCCGGACTAACTATGGCTACACCTTC. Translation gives CASSQAGGRTNYGYTF.

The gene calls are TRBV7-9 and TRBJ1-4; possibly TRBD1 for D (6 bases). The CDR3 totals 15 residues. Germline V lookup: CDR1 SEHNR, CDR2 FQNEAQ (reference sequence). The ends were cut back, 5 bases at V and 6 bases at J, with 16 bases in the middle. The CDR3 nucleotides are TGTGCCAGCAGCACCGGGACACGAACCTATGAAAAACTGTTTTTT. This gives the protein CASSTGTRTYEKLFF.

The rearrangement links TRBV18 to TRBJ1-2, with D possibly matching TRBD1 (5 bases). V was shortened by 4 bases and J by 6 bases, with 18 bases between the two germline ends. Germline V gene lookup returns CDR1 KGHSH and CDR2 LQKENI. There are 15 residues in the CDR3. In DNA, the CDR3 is TGTGCCAGCTCACAGTCGACAGTGGTTATCGATGGCTACACCTTC. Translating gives CASSQSTVVIDGYTF.

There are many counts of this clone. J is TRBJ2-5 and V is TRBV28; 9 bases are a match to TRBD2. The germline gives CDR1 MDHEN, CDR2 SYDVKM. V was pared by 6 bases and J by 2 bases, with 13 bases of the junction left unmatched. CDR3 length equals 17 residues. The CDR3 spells CASRMRGGYLLQETQYF. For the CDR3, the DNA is TGTGCCAGCAGGATGCGGGGGGGGTATCTACTACAAGAGACCCAGTACTTC.

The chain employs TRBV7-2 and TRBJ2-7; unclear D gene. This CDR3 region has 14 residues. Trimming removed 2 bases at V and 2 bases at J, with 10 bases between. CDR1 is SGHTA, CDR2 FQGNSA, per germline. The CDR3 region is CASSLNLGTYEQYF. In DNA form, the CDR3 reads TGTGCCAGCAGCTTAAACCTGGGCACCTACGAGCAGTACTTC.

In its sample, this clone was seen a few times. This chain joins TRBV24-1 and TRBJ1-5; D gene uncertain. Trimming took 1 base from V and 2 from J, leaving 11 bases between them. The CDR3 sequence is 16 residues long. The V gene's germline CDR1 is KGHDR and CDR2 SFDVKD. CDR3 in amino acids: CATSDLFREGNQPQHF. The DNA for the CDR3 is TGTGCCACCAGTGATTTATTTCGGGAGGGCAATCAGCCCCAGCATTTT.

DNA of the CDR3: TGTGCCATCAGTTCCACAGGGGGGTTAACTGAAGCTTTCTTT. Its protein is CAISSTGGLTEAFF. The J gene is TRBJ1-1, the V gene TRBV10-3, with 8 bases lining up with TRBD1. V was pared by 5 bases and J by 5 bases, with 7 bases of the junction left unmatched. This CDR3 is 14 amino acids long. In germline, CDR1 is ENHRY, CDR2 SYGVKD.

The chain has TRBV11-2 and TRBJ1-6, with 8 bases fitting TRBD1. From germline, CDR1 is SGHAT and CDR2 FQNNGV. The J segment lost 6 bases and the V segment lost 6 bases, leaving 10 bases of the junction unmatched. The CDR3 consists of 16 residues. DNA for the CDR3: TGTGCCAGCAGTCGTCTCGGGACAGGCATTAATTCACCCCTCCACTTT. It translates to CASSRLGTGINSPLHF.

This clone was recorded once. The CDR3 nucleotides are TGTGCCAGCAGGGACACCGGGACTAGTTTTATGGTTCAGTTCTTC. This translates into CASRDTGTSFMVQFF. This chain joins TRBV27 and TRBJ2-1, with TRBD2 identical over 8 bases. Germline CDR1 is MNHEY and CDR2 is SMNVEV (reference sequence). V dropped 6 bases and J dropped 13; count of bases not matched to a gene: 17. The CDR3 runs 15 residues.

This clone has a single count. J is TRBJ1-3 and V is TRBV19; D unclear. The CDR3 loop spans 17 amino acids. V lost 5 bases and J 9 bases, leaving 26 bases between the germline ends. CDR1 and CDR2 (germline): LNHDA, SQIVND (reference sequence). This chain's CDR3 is CASSPQSRVGIGVTIYF. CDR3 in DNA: TGTGCCAGTAGTCCGCAGTCTCGGGTCGGAATAGGAGTCACCATATATTTT.

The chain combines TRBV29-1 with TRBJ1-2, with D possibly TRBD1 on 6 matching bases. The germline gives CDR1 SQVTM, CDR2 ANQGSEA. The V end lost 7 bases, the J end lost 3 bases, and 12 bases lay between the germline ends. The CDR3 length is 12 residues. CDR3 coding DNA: TGCAGCGGAAGGGGGGGCGACTATGGCTACACCTTC. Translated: CSGRGGDYGYTF. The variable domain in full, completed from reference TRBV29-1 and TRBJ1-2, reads SAVISQKPSRDICQRGTSLTIQCQVDSQVTMMFWYRQQPGQSLTLIATANQGSEATYESGFVIDKFPISRPNLTFSTLTVSNMSPEDSSIYLCSGRGGDYGYTFGSGTRLTVV.

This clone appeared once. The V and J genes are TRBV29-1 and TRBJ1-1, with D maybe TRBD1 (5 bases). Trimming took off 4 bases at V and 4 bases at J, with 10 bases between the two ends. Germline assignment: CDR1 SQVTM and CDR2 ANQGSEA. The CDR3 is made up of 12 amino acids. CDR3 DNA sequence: TGCAGCGTTGGGGGGGAGGGCACTGAAGCTTTCTTT. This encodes CSVGGEGTEAFF.

The CDR3 nucleotides read TGTGCCATCAGTGAGGCGACCCCGGGGGAGAACTATGGCTACACCTTC. Translated, it gives CAISEATPGENYGYTF. The chain carries TRBV10-3 and TRBJ1-2; perhaps TRBD1 as D (5 bases). The germline CDR1 and CDR2 sequences are ENHRY and SYGVKD. V lost 2 bases, J lost 2 bases, and 15 bases lay in between. The CDR3 loop spans 16 amino acids.

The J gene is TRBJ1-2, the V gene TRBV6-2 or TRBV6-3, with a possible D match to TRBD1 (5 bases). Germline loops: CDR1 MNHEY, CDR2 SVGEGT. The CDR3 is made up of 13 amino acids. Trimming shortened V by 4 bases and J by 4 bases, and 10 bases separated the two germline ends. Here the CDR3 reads CASSLTELYGYTF. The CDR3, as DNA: TGTGCCAGCAGTTTGACAGAACTCTATGGCTACACCTTC.

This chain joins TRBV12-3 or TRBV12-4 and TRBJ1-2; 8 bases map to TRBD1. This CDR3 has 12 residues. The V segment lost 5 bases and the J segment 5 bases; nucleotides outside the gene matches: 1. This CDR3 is CASSRQGYGYTF. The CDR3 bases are TGTGCCAGCAGTCGACAGGGGTATGGCTACACCTTC.

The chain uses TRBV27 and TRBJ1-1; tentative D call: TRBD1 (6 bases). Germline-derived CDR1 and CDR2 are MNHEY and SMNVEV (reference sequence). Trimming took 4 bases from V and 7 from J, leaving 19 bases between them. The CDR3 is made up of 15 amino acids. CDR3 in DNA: TGTGCCAGCAGTTCCCCAGGGGCCCGTCAAGATGAAGCTTTCTTT. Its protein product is CASSSPGARQDEAFF.

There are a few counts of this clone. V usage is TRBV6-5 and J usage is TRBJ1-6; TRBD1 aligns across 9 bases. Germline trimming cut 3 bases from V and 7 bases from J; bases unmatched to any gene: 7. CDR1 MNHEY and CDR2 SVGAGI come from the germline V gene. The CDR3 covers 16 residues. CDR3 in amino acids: CASSYQTGTGNSPLHF. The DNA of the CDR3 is TGTGCCAGCAGTTATCAAACCGGGACAGGGAATTCACCCCTCCACTTT.

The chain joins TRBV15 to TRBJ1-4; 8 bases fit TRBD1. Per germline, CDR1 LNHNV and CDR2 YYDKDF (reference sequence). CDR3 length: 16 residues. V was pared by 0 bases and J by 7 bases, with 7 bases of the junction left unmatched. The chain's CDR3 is CATSRDPGQGSEKLFF. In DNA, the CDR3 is TGTGCCACCAGCAGAGATCCTGGACAGGGTTCTGAAAAACTGTTTTTT.

The CDR3 nucleotides read TGCGCCAGCAGCTTCGAGGAGAACACTGAAGCTTTCTTT. It translates to CASSFEENTEAFF. The chain uses TRBV5-1 and TRBJ1-1; D not resolved. The V gene's germline CDR1 is SGHRS and CDR2 YFSETQ. Deletions cut 2 bases from V and 1 base from J, with 6 bases between. The CDR3 length is 13 residues.

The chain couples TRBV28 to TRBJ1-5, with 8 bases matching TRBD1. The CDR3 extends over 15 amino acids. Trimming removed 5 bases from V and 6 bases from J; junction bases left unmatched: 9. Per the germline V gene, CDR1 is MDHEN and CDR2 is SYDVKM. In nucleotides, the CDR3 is TGTGCCAGCAGTCCGGCAGGGGGCAGTACTCAGCCCCAGCATTTT. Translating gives CASSPAGGSTQPQHF.

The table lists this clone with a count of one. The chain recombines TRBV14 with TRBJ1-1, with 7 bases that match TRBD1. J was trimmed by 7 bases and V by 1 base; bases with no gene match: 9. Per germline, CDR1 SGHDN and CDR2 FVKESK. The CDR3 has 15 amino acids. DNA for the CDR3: TGTGCCAGCAGCCAAGTGAGACAGGGCCCGTATGAAGCTTTCTTT. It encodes CASSQVRQGPYEAFF.

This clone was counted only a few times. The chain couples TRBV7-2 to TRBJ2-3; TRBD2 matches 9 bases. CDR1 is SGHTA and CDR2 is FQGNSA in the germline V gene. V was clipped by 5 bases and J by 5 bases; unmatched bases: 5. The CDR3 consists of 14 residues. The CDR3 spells CASSRGGAGDTQYF. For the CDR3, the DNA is TGTGCCAGCAGCCGCGGGGGGGCCGGAGATACGCAGTATTTT. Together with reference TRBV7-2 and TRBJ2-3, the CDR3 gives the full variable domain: GAGVSQSPSNKVTEKGKDVELRCDPISGHTALYWYRQSLGQGLEFLIYFQGNSAPDKSGLPSDRFSAERTGGSVSTLTIQRTQQEDSAVYLCASSRGGAGDTQYFGPGTRLTVL.

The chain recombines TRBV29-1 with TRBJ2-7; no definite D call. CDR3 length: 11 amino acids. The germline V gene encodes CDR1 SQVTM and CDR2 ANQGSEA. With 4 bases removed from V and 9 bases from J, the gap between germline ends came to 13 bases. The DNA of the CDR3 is TGCAGCGTTGGTGACCGACCAGGGCAGTACTTC. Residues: CSVGDRPGQYF.

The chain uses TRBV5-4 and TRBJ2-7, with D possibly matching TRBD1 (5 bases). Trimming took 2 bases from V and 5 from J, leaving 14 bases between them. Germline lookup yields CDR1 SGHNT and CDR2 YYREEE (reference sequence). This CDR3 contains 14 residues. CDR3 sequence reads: CASSLGPGSDEQYF. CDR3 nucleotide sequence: TGTGCCAGCAGCTTAGGGCCAGGGTCGGACGAGCAGTACTTC.